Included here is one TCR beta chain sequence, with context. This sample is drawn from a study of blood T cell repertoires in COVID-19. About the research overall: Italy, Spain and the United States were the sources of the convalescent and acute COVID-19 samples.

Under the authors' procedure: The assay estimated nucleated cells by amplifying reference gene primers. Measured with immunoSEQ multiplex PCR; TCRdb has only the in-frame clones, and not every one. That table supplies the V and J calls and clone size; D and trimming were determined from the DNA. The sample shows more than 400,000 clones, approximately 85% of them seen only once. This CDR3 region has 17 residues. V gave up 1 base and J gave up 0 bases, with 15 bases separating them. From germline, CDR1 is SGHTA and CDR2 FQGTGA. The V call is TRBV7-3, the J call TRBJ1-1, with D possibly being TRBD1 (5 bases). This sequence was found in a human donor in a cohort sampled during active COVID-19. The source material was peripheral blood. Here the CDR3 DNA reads TGTGCCAGCAGCTTAAGGGGGGGTAGGATAATGAACACTGAAGCTTTCTTT. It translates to CASSLRGGRIMNTEAFF.